This T cell receptor beta chain was identified during a study of blood T cell repertoires in COVID-19. Study-wide background: Italy, Spain and the United States were the sources of the convalescent and acute COVID-19 samples. T cells, B-cell-depleted T cells, or PBMCs supplied cDNA or gDNA.

The V and J ends lost 4 bases and 6 bases, in that order; junction bases with no gene match: 8. Germline V lookup: CDR1 SGHNT, CDR2 YYREEE (reference sequence). This CDR3 is 15 amino acids long. The protocol was immunoSEQ multiplex PCR, while the TCRdb copy is restricted to in-frame clones and leaves out a portion. The sample lists about 150,000 clones; approximately 90% were seen once. The chain joins TRBV5-4 to TRBJ2-7; TRBD2 agrees at 12 bases. Sequenced input: peripheral blood. This clonotype originated in a woman aged 55 to 70 with active or convalescent COVID-19. CDR3 loop: CASSTTSGGPGEQYF. The CDR3 DNA reads TGTGCCAGCAGCACGACTAGCGGGGGACCGGGCGAGCAGTACTTC.